Detailed here is one T cell receptor beta chain. The V gene end was trimmed by 1 base and the J gene end by 3 bases; junction bases not matched to a gene: 3. The CDR3 has 16 amino acids. Germline CDR1 reads MNHNS; CDR2 reads SASEGT. In the source study's methods: It was from reference gene primer amplification that nucleated cell counts were estimated. Some clones are missing from TCRdb's copy, which holds only in-frame ones; the method was immunoSEQ multiplex PCR. V, J and clone size reflect that table, while D and trimming were determined from the DNA. This table holds about 58,000 clones, about 89% found once. This sample is part of a study of blood T cell repertoires in COVID-19. For the study at large: T cells, B-cell-depleted T cells, or PBMCs provided the cDNA or gDNA that served as material.

This receptor was identified in a woman in her sixties with active COVID-19. The sequenced sample was peripheral blood. V is TRBV6-1 and J is TRBJ1-3; 10 bases line up with TRBD1. The CDR3 spells CASSEDDRGLGNTIYF. The CDR3 DNA sequence: TGTGCCAGCAGTGAAGACGACAGGGGGCTTGGAAACACCATATATTTT.